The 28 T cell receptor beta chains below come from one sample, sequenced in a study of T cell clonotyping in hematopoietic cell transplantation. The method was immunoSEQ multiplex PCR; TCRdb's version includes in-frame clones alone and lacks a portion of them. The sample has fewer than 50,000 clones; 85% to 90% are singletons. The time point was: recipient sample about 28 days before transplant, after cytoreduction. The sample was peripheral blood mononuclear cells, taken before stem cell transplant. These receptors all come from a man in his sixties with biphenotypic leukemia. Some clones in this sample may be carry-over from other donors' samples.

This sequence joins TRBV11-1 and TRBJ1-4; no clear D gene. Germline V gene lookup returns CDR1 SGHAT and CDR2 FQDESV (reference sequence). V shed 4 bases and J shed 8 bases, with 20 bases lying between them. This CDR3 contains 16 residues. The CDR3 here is CASSSTYGPRSEKLFF. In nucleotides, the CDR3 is TGTGCCAGCAGCTCTACTTACGGGCCACGATCGGAAAAACTGTTTTTT.

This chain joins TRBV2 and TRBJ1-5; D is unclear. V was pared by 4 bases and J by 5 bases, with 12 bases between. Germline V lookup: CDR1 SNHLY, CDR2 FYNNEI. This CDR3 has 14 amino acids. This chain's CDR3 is CASSAAQPDQPQHF. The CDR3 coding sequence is TGTGCCAGCAGTGCGGCGCAGCCAGATCAGCCCCAGCATTTT. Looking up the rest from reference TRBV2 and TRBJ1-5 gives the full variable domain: EPEVTQTPSHQVTQMGQEVILRCVPISNHLYFYWYRQILGQKVEFLVSFYNNEISEKSEIFDDQFSVERPDGSNFTLKIRSTKLEDSAMYFCASSAAQPDQPQHFGDGTRLSIL.

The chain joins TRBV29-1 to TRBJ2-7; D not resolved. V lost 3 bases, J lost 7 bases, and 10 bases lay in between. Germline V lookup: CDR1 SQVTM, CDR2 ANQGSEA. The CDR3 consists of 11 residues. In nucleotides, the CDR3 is TGCAGCGTTGACTCGCCGGGTGAGCAGTACTTC. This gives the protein CSVDSPGEQYF.

The chain's CDR3 is CASSSTGTAGDEQFF. The CDR3 nucleotides are TGTGCCAGCAGCTCGACCGGGACCGCCGGGGATGAGCAGTTCTTC. The chain combines TRBV11-2 with TRBJ2-1; possibly TRBD1 or TRBD2 for D (5 bases each). This CDR3 is 15 amino acids long. V was pared by 4 bases and J by 8 bases, with 18 bases between. Germline V gene lookup returns CDR1 SGHAT and CDR2 FQNNGV.

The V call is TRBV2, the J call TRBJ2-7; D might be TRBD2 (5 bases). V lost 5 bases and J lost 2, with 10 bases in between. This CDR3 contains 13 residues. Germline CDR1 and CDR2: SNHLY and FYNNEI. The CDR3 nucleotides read TGTGCCAGCAGTCGGGATATTGCCTACGAGCAGTACTTC. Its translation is CASSRDIAYEQYF.

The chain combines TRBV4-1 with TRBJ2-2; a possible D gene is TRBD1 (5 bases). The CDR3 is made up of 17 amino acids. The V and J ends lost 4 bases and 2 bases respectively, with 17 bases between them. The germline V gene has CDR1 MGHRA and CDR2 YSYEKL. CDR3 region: CASSPLTETANTGELFF. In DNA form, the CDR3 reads TGCGCCAGCAGCCCCCTAACCGAGACAGCCAACACCGGGGAGCTGTTTTTT.

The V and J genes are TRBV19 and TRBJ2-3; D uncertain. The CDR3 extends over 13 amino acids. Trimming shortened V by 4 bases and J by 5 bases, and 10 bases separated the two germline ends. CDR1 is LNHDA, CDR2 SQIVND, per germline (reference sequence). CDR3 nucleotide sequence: TGTGCCAGTAGTAGAGAGGTTAGAGATACGCAGTATTTT. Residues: CASSREVRDTQYF. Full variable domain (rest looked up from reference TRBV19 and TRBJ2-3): DGGITQSPKYLFRKEGQNVTLSCEQNLNHDAMYWYRQDPGQGLRLIYYSQIVNDFQKGDIAEGYSVSREKKESFPLTVTSAQKNPTAFYLCASSREVRDTQYFGPGTRLTVL.

In DNA form, the CDR3 reads TGTGCCAGCACCTTTGGACCGACGTATGGAGGCTACACCTTC. Amino acid sequence: CASTFGPTYGGYTF. J is TRBJ1-2 and V is TRBV11-2, with unresolved D. V was shortened by 7 bases and J by 8 bases, with 20 bases between the two germline ends. The length of the CDR3 is 14 residues. Germline CDR1 SGHAT, CDR2 FQNNGV.

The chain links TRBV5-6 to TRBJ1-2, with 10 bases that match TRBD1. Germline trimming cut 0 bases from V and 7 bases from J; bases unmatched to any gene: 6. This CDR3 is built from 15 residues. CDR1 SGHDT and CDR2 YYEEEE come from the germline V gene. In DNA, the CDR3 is TGTGCCAGCAGCTTGGACCTGGGACAGGGGACTGGCTACACCTTC. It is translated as CASSLDLGQGTGYTF.

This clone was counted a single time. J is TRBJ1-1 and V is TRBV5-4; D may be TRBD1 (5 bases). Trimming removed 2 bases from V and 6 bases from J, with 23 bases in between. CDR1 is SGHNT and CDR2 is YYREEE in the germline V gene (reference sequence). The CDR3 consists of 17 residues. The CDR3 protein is CASSLGGVALAGPEAFF. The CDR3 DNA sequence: TGTGCCAGCAGCTTAGGAGGGGTAGCCCTCGCTGGGCCTGAAGCTTTCTTT.

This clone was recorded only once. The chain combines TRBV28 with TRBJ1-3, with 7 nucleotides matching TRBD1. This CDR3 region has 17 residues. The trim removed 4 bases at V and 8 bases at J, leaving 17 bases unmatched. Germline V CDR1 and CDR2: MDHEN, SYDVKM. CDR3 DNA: TGTGCCAGCAGTTCGATTACAGGGGTAGAGGGGAGGGACACCATATATTTT. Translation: CASSSITGVEGRDTIYF.

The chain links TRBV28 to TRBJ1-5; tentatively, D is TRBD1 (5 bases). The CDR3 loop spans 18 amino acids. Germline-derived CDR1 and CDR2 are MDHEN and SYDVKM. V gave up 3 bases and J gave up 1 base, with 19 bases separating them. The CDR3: CASSFSAGIGSSNQPQHF. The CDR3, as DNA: TGTGCCAGCAGTTTTTCGGCAGGGATAGGGTCCAGCAATCAGCCCCAGCATTTT.

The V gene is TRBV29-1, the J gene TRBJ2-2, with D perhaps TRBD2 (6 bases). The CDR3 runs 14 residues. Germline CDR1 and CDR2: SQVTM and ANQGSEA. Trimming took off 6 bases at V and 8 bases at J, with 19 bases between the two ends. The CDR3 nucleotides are TGCAGCGTGTCTACCGGGACTGTCGTTGGGGAGCTGTTTTTT. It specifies CSVSTGTVVGELFF.

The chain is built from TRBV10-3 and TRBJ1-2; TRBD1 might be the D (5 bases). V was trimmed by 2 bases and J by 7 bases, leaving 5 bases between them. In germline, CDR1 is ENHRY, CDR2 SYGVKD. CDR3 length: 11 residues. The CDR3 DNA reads TGTGCCATCAGTGAGGGGGGTGGCTACACCTTC. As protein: CAISEGGGYTF.

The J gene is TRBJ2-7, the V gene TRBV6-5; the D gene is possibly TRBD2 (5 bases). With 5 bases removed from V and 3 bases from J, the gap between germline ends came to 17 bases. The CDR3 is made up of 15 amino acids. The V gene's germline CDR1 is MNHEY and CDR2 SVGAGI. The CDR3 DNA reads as TGTGCCAGCAGTCCATTGGAGGAAGTAAGCTACGAGCAGTACTTC. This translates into CASSPLEEVSYEQYF.

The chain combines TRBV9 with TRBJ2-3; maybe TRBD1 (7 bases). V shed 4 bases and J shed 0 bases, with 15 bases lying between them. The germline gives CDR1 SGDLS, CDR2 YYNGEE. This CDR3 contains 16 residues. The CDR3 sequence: CASSRGGGFSTDTQYF. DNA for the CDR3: TGTGCCAGCAGCCGCGGAGGGGGCTTTAGCACAGATACGCAGTATTTT.

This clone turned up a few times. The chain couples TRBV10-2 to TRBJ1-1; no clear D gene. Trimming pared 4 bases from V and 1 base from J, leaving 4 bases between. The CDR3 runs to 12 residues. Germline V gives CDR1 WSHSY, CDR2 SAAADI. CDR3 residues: CASSVRNTEAFF. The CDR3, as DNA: TGCGCCAGCAGTGTTCGGAACACTGAAGCTTTCTTT.

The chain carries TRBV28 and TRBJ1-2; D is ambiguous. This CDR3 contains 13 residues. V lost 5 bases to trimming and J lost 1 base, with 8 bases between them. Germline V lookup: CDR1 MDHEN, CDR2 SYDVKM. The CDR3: CASSAVLNYGYTF. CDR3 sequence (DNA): TGTGCCAGCAGTGCAGTTCTTAACTATGGCTACACCTTC.

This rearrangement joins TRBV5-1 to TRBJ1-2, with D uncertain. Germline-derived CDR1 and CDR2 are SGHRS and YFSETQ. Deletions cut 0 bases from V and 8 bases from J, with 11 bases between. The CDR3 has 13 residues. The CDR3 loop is CASSLGRGYGYTF. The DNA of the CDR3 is TGCGCCAGCAGCTTGGGACGTGGTTACGGCTACACCTTC.

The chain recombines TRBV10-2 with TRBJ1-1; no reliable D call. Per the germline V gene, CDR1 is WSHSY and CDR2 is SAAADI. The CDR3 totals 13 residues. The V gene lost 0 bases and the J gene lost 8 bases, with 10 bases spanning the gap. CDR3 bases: TGCGCCAGCAGTGAGTCGCGTAGGAGCGAAGCTTTCTTT. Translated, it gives CASSESRRSEAFF.

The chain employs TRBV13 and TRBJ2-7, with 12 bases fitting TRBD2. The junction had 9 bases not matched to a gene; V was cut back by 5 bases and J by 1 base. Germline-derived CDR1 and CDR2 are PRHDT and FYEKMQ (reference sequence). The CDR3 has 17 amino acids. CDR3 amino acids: CASSRTGLAGYSYEQYF. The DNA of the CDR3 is TGTGCCAGCAGCCGAACGGGACTAGCGGGTTATTCCTACGAGCAGTACTTC.

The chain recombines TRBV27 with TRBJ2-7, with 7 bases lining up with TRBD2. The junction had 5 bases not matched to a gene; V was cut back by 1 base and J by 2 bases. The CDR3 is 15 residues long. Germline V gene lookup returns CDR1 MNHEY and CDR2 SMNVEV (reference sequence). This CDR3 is CASSLYSGRAYEQYF. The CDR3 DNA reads TGTGCCAGCAGTTTATATTCGGGGAGGGCCTACGAGCAGTACTTC.

Here the CDR3 reads CASSLVGGPSEQYF. CDR3 DNA sequence: TGCGCCAGCAGCTTGGTGGGGGGGCCCTCCGAGCAGTACTTC. V is TRBV5-1 and J is TRBJ2-7, with a tentative D call TRBD2 (7 bases). The V end was cut by 0 bases, the J end by 6 bases, with 13 bases between. From germline, CDR1 is SGHRS and CDR2 YFSETQ. This CDR3 region has 14 residues.

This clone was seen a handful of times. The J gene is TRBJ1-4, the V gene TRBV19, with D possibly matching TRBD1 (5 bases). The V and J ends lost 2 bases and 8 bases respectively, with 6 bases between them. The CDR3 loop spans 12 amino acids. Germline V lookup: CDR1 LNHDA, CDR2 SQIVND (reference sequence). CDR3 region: CASSIQGEKLFF. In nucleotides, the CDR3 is TGTGCCAGTAGTATACAGGGAGAAAAACTGTTTTTT.

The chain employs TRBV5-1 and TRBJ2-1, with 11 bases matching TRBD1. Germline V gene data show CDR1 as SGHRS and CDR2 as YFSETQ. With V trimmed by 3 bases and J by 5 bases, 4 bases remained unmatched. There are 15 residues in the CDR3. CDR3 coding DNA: TGCGCCAGCAGCTACGGGACAGGGGGAGACAATGAGCAGTTCTTC. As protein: CASSYGTGGDNEQFF. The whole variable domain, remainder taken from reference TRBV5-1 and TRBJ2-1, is KAGVTQTPRYLIKTRGQQVTLSCSPISGHRSVSWYQQTPGQGLQFLFEYFSETQRNKGNFPGRFSGRQFSNSRSEMNVSTLELGDSALYLCASSYGTGGDNEQFFGPGTRLTVL.

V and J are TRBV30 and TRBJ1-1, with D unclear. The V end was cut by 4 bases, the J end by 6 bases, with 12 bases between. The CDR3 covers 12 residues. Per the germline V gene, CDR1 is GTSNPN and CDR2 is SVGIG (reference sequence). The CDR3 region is CAWIGHRPEAFF. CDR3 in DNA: TGTGCCTGGATAGGGCACCGACCTGAAGCTTTCTTT. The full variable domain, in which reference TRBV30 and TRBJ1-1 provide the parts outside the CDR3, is SQTIHQWPATLVQPVGSPLSLECTVEGTSNPNLYWYRQAAGRGLQLLFYSVGIGQISSEVPQNLSASRPQDRQFILSSKKLLLSDSGFYLCAWIGHRPEAFFGQGTRLTVV.

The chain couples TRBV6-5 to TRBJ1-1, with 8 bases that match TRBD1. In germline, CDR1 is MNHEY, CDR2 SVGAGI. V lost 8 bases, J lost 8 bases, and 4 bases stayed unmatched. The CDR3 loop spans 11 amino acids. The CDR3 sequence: CASYRDREAFF. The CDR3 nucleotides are TGTGCCAGCTACCGGGACAGGGAAGCTTTCTTT.

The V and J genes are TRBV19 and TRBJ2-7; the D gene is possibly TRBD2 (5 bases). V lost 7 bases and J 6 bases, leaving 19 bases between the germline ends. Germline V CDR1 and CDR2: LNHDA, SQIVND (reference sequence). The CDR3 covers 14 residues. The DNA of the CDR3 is TGTGCCAGTAATTCGGGAATCTTAGCAGCCGAGCAGTACTTC. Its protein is CASNSGILAAEQYF.